This is a list of T cell receptor beta chains from one sample in a study of T cells in Graves' hyperthyroidism and ophthalmopathy. A single record per CDR3 protein comes from TCRdb applying MiXCR to the multiplex PCR reads. This sample has about 620,000 distinct CDR3 sequences; around 15% occur once, and the top ten carry less than 4.5%. Sample: blood. These receptors were taken from a woman aged 25 to 39 with Graves' hyperthyroidism. Each CDR3 is given with its conserved first and last residue. D genes are given only for firm matches. For some rows the clone size is stated as once, few or many, or as a class when expanded; others skip it.

>TRBJ2-7|14|-|many|TRBV5-1
TGCGCCAGCACACCTGAGGGGAGGAGCTACGAGCAGTACTTC
CASTPEGRSYEQYF
>TRBJ2-7|14|-|many|TRBV7-2
TGTGCCAGCAGCTTCAGCGGGTTGATTTACGAGCAGTACTTC
CASSFSGLIYEQYF
>TRBJ1-2|15|TRBD1|many|TRBV24-1
TGTGCCACCATTTCCGGGACAGGATCGGGCTATGGCTACACCTTC
CATISGTGSGYGYTF
>TRBJ2-5|14|TRBD2|many|TRBV12-3/TRBV12-4
TGTGCCAGCAGGCTAGCGGGAGCTGGAGAGACCCAGTACTTC
CASRLAGAGETQYF
>TRBJ2-5|14|-|few|TRBV20-1
TGCAGTGCTTTCCGATGGCTAGCGAGGGAGACCCAGTACTTC
CSAFRWLARETQYF
>TRBJ1-1|13|-|-|TRBV5-4
TGTGCCAGCAGCTCTACTCCCGCCACTGAAGCTTTCTTT
CASSSTPATEAFF
>TRBJ2-1|12|-|many|TRBV12-3/TRBV12-4
TGTGCCAGCAGTTTCTTATACAATGAGCAGTTCTTC
CASSFLYNEQFF
>TRBJ2-7|14|TRBD1|-|TRBV28
TGTGCCAGCAGTATTCTGGGACAGAACTACGAGCAGTACTTC
CASSILGQNYEQYF
>TRBJ1-5|18|-|many|TRBV12-3/TRBV12-4
TGTGCCAGCAGTCCTCCTACTAGGGTCTCCGGGACTAATCAGCCCCAGCATTTT
CASSPPTRVSGTNQPQHF
>TRBJ2-1|17|TRBD1|many|TRBV7-8
TGTGCCAGCAGCTTGGCGTACAGGGGGCAGGGGTGGGATGAGCAGTTCTTC
CASSLAYRGQGWDEQFF
>TRBJ2-4|13|TRBD1|few|TRBV6-1
TGTGCCAGCAGTGCCGACAGGGGAAACATTCAGTACTTC
CASSADRGNIQYF
>TRBJ2-7|12|-|many|TRBV5-1
TGCGCCACCAGGGACGACGGCTACGAGCAGTACTTC
CATRDDGYEQYF
>TRBJ2-5|16|-|many|TRBV28
TGTGCCAGCAGAGAATCAAGCGGACGGATACAAGAGACCCAGTACTTC
CASRESSGRIQETQYF
>TRBJ1-2|15|-|few|TRBV6-9
TGTGCCAGCAGTTATAACTCGCCAGGGAACTATGGCTACACCTTC
CASSYNSPGNYGYTF
>TRBJ2-7|15|TRBD2|-|TRBV9
TGTGCCAGCAGCGTAGGGCTAGCGGGAGAAAACGAGCAGTACTTC
CASSVGLAGENEQYF
>TRBJ2-1|13|-|few|TRBV5-6
TGTGCCAGCAGCTTGACTAGGTCCAATGAGCAGTTCTTC
CASSLTRSNEQFF
>TRBJ2-7|13|-|many|TRBV28
TGTGCCAGCATGGTAACTGCCGCCTACGAGCAGTACTTC
CASMVTAAYEQYF
>TRBJ1-2|12|TRBD1|-|TRBV6-1
TGTGCCACCCGGACAGGACACTATGGCTACACCTTC
CATRTGHYGYTF
>TRBJ1-5|13|-|few|TRBV20-1
TGCAGTGCTAGACCGGGGGGGGATCAGCCCCAGCATTTT
CSARPGGDQPQHF
>TRBJ1-6|15|-|few|TRBV2
TGTGCCAGCGTGGGAGGCAGCTCGGGGAGTTCACCCCTCCACTTT
CASVGGSSGSSPLHF
>TRBJ2-7|17|TRBD1|-|TRBV12-5
TGTGCTAGTGGTTTGGTTCTTAATAACAGGGGTTCCTACGAGCAGTACTTC
CASGLVLNNRGSYEQYF
>TRBJ1-1|15|TRBD1|many|TRBV6-1
TGTGCCAGCAGTGACCGGACAGGGGGAAGGACTGAAGCTTTCTTT
CASSDRTGGRTEAFF
>TRBJ1-2|16|-|-|TRBV5-1
TGCGCCAGCAGCTTGGTATCGGGGCAGGGAAGCTATGGCTACACCTTC
CASSLVSGQGSYGYTF
>TRBJ2-5|14|-|many|TRBV2
TGTGCCAGCAGGGAGGTTGGTTTCCAAGAGACCCAGTACTTC
CASREVGFQETQYF
>TRBJ2-3|14|TRBD1|many|TRBV5-1
TGCGCCAGCAGCACGGACAGGGTCACAGATACGCAGTATTTT
CASSTDRVTDTQYF
>TRBJ2-5|14|-|-|TRBV5-1
TGCGCCAGCAGCTTGATCAGGGGAGGAGAGACCCAGTACTTC
CASSLIRGGETQYF
>TRBJ1-2|13|TRBD1|-|TRBV19
TGTGCCAGTAGAACGGACAGGGCAAGTGGCTACACCTTC
CASRTDRASGYTF
>TRBJ2-1|16|-|many|TRBV3-1
TGTGCCAGCAGCCAACTACTAGAAACGGGAAACAATGAGCAGTTCTTC
CASSQLLETGNNEQFF
>TRBJ1-1|13|-|-|TRBV6-1
TGTGCCAGCAGTCGGAGGTCGGACACTGAAGCTTTCTTT
CASSRRSDTEAFF
>TRBJ1-5|15|-|-|TRBV19
TGTGCCAGTAGTAGCGGACGGGGAAGGGGACAGCCCCAGCATTTT
CASSSGRGRGQPQHF
>TRBJ2-1|13|-|-|TRBV20-1
TGCAGTGCTAGAGGCGGGATTTGGAATGAGCAGTTCTTC
CSARGGIWNEQFF
>TRBJ1-5|13|-|-|TRBV20-1
TGCAGTGCTAGGGAGGTTCGGGGTCAGCCCCAGCATTTT
CSAREVRGQPQHF
>TRBJ2-5|15|TRBD1|few|TRBV7-9
TGTGCCAGCAGCGGGCGACAGGGTACCGGAGAGACCCAGTACTTC
CASSGRQGTGETQYF
>TRBJ1-5|14|-|-|TRBV7-8
TGTGCCAGCAGACCCCTAGGCGGGAATCAGCCCCAGCATTTT
CASRPLGGNQPQHF
>TRBJ2-3|13|-|-|TRBV29-1
TGCAGCGTGAGTCGAGGGGGCACAGATACGCAGTATTTT
CSVSRGGTDTQYF
>TRBJ1-1|13|-|many|TRBV3-1
TGTGCCAGCAGCCAAGTGCTGAACACTGAAGCTTTCTTT
CASSQVLNTEAFF
>TRBJ1-1|16|TRBD1|many|TRBV25-1
TGTGCCAGCAGCCTGGGAAGTTTGACAGGGCGAACTGAAGCTTTCTTT
CASSLGSLTGRTEAFF